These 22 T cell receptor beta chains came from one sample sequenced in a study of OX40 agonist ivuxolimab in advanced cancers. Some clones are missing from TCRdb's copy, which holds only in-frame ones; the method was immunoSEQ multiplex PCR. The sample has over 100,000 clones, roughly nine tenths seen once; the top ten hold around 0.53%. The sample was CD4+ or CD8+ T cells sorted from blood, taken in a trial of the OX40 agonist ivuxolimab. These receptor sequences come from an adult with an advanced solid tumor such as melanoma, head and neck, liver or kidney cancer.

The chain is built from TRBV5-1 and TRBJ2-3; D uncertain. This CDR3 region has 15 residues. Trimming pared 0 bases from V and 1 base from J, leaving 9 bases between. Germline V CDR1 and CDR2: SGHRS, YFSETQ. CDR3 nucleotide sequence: TGCGCCAGCAGCTTGGAAAGGGTGGGCACAGATACGCAGTATTTT. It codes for CASSLERVGTDTQYF.

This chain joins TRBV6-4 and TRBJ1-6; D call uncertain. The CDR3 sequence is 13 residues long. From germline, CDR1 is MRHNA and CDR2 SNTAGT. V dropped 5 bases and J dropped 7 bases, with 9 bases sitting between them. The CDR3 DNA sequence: TGTGCCAGCAGTCCCGACGGGAATTCACCCCTCCACTTT. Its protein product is CASSPDGNSPLHF.

Here the CDR3 reads CASSLVAGTGTYEQYF. Written as DNA, the CDR3 is TGCGCCAGCAGCTTGGTTGCCGGGACCGGAACCTACGAGCAGTACTTC. The V call is TRBV5-1, the J call TRBJ2-7, with D perhaps being TRBD1 or TRBD2 (5 bases each). Per the germline V gene, CDR1 is SGHRS and CDR2 is YFSETQ. The CDR3 runs to 16 residues. The V and J ends lost 0 bases and 2 bases respectively, with 15 bases between them.

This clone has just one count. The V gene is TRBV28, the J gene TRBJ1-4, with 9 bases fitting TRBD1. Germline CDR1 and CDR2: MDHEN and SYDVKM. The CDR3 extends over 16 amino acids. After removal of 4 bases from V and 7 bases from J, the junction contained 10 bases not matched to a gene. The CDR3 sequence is CASSSGTGWVSEKLFF. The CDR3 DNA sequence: TGTGCCAGCAGTTCCGGGACAGGGTGGGTCAGTGAAAAACTGTTTTTT.

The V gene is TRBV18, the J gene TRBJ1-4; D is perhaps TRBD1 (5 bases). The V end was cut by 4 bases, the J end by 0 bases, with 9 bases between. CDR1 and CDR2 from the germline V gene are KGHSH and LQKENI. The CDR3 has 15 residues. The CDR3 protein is CASSLGVSTNEKLFF. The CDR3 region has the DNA TGTGCCAGCTCACTAGGGGTTTCAACTAATGAAAAACTGTTTTTT.

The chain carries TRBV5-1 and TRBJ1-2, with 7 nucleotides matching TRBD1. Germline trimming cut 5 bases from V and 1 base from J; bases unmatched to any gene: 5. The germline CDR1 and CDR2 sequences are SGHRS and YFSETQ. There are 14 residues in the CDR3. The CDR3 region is CASSSGDSNYGYTF. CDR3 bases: TGCGCCAGCAGTTCGGGGGACAGTAACTATGGCTACACCTTC.

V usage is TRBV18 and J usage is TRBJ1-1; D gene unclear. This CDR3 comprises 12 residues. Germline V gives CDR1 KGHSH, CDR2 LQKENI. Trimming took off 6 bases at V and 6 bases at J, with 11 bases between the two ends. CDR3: CASSPTEAEAFF. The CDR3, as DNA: TGTGCCAGCTCTCCCACGGAGGCTGAAGCTTTCTTT.

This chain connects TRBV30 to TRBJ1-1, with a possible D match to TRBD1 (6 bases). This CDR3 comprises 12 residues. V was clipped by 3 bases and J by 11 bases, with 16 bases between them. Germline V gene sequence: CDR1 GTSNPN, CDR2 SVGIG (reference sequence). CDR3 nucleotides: TGTGCCTGGAGCGGACAGACCTCGAAGGCTTTCTTT. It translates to CAWSGQTSKAFF.

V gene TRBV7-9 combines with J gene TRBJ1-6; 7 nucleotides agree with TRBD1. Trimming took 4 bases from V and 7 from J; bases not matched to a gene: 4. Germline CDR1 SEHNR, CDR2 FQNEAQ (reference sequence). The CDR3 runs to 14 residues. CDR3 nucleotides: TGTGCCAGCAGCTCTCAGGGGGAGAATTCACCCCTCCACTTT. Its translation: CASSSQGENSPLHF.

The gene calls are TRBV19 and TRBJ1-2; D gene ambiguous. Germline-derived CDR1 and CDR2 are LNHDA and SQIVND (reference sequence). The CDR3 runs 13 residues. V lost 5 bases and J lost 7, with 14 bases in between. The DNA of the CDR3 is TGTGCCAGTAGTCCTGGGCCCGAGGGTGGCTACACCTTC. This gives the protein CASSPGPEGGYTF. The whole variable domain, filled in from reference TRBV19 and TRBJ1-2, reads DGGITQSPKYLFRKEGQNVTLSCEQNLNHDAMYWYRQDPGQGLRLIYYSQIVNDFQKGDIAEGYSVSREKKESFPLTVTSAQKNPTAFYLCASSPGPEGGYTFGSGTRLTVV.

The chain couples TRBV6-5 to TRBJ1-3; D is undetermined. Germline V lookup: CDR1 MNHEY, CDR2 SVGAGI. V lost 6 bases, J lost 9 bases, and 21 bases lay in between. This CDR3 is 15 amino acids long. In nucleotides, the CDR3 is TGTGCCAGCAGCCGAACCACTGGGTTCGAGGGCACCATATATTTT. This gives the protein CASSRTTGFEGTIYF.

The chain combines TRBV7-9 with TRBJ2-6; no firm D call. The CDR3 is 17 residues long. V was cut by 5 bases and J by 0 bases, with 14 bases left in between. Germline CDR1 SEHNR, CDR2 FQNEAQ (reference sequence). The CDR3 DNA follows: TGTGCCAGCAGCCCCGAACTGCTAGTCTCTGGGGCCAACGTCCTGACTTTC. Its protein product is CASSPELLVSGANVLTF.

CDR3 loop: CASSPPGGSSNQPQHF. Here the CDR3 DNA reads TGTGCCAGCTCACCACCGGGGGGGAGCTCCAATCAGCCCCAGCATTTT. The gene calls are TRBV18 and TRBJ1-5; tentatively, D is TRBD1 (5 bases). V was clipped by 0 bases and J by 3 bases, with 12 bases between them. The CDR3 has 16 amino acids. CDR1 KGHSH and CDR2 LQKENI come from the germline V gene. Filled out from reference TRBV18 and TRBJ1-5, the complete variable domain reads NAGVMQNPRHLVRRRGQEARLRCSPMKGHSHVYWYRQLPEEGLKFMVYLQKENIIDESGMPKERFSAEFPKEGPSILRIQQVVRGDSAAYFCASSPPGGSSNQPQHFGDGTRLSIL.

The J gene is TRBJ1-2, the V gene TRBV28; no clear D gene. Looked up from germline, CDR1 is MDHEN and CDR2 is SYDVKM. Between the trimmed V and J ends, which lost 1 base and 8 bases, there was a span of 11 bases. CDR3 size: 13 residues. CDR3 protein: CASSLSQDEGYTF. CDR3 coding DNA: TGTGCCAGCAGTTTATCCCAGGATGAGGGCTACACCTTC.

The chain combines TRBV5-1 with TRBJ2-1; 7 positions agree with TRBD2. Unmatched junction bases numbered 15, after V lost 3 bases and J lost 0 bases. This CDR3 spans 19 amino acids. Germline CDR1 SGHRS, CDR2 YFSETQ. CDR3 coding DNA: TGCGCCAGCAGCTCTTTCTCTTCGGGGGGTGGGTCCTCCTACAATGAGCAGTTCTTC. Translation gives CASSSFSSGGGSSYNEQFF.

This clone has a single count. The CDR3 sequence is CAWTLNPGGPRDYEQYF. CDR3 DNA sequence: TGTGCCTGGACCCTAAACCCAGGGGGCCCCAGGGATTACGAGCAGTACTTC. The J gene is TRBJ2-7, the V gene TRBV30, with TRBD1 identical over 8 bases. Germline V lookup: CDR1 GTSNPN, CDR2 SVGIG (reference sequence). V dropped 4 bases and J dropped 4; count of bases not matched to a gene: 18. The length of the CDR3 is 17 residues.

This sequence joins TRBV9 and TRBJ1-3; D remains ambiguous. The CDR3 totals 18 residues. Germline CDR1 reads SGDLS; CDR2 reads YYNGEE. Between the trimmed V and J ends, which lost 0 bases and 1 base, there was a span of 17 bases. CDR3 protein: CASSVASETPESGNTIYF. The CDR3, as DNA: TGTGCCAGCAGCGTAGCTTCAGAGACACCCGAATCTGGAAACACCATATATTTT.

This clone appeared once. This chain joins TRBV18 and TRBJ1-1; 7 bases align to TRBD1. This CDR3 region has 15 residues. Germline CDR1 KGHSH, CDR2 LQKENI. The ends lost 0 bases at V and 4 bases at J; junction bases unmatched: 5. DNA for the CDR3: TGTGCCAGCTCACCACCCCAGGGGGGGGGCACTGAAGCTTTCTTT. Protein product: CASSPPQGGGTEAFF. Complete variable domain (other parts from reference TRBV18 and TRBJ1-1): NAGVMQNPRHLVRRRGQEARLRCSPMKGHSHVYWYRQLPEEGLKFMVYLQKENIIDESGMPKERFSAEFPKEGPSILRIQQVVRGDSAAYFCASSPPQGGGTEAFFGQGTRLTVV.

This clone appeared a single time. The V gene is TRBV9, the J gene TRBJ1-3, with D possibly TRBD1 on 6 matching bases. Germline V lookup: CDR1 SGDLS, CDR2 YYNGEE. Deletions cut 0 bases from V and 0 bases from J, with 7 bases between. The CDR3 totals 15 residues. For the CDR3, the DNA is TGTGCCAGCAGCGTAGAGGGGGTCTCTGGAAACACCATATATTTT. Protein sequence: CASSVEGVSGNTIYF.

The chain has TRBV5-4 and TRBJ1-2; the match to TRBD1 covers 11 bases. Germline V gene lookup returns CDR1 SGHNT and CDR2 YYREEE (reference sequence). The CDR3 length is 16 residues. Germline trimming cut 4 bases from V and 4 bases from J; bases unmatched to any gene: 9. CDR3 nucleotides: TGTGCCAGCAGCCCGGACCCGGGACAGGGGGGCTATGGCTACACCTTC. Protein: CASSPDPGQGGYGYTF.

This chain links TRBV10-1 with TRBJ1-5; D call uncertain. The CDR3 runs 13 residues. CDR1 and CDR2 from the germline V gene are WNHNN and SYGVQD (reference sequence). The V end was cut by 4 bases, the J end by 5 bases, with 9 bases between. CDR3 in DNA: TGCGCCAGCAGTGGAGGGCTCGATCAGCCCCAGCATTTT. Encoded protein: CASSGGLDQPQHF.

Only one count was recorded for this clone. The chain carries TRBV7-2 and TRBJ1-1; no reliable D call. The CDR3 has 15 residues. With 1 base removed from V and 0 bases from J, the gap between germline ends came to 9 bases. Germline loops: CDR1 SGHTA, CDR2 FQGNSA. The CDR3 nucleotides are TGTGCCAGCAGCTTAGAACGACGGATGAACACTGAAGCTTTCTTT. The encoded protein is CASSLERRMNTEAFF.